This entry is about one T cell receptor beta chain. What it binds is unknown. The sample's treatment: about 20 received Ad26.COV2.S at low or high dose, single or two shots; about five received placebo; per-sample allocation not given. Day 63 after the first injection of vaccine or placebo was the sampling time. An 18-55-year-old adult in Boston served as donor. V lost 0 bases and J lost 4, with 13 bases in between. Germline CDR1 reads LGHNA; CDR2 reads YSLEER. CDR3 length equals 16 residues. The source of the sample is a study of Ad26.COV2.S vaccination and SARS-CoV-2 variants. General study findings and limits: Among vaccine recipients, spike-specific TCR breadth exceeded that of placebo recipients. Those who received vaccine or placebo ended up with similar non-spike TCR breadth.

Data came from immunoSEQ multiplex PCR; TCRdb stores just in-frame clones and leaves some out. The data hold about 370,000 clones, with about 89% observed a single time. The specimen comprised peripheral blood, sampled in a trial of Ad26.COV2.S vaccine versus placebo. The chain couples TRBV4-3 to TRBJ1-5, with D possibly being TRBD1 (5 bases). The clonotype originates from a person between 18 and 59 years old who received the Ad26.COV2.S COVID-19 vaccine or a placebo. DNA of the CDR3: TGCGCCAGCAGCCAAGATAGGGGACCGGCAAATCAGCCCCAGCATTTT. This codes for CASSQDRGPANQPQHF.